The 29 T cell receptor beta chains reported below all come from one sample, sequenced in a study of glioma-infiltrating T cells. TCR alpha and beta CDR3 regions were amplified from RNA using iRepertoire nested multiplex PCR. TCRdb redid the calling of the multiplex PCR reads with MiXCR, one entry per CDR3 protein. The repertoire includes over 80,000 distinct CDR3 sequences, roughly 39% of them detected once, and roughly two fifths sits in the top ten. Sequencing was carried out using glioma tissue, nonneoplastic brain tissue, or PBMCs (not recorded which). The source of these receptors is a human donor with low-grade glioma or glioblastoma, undergoing nonglioma brain surgery, or in good health (not recorded which).

Worth noting for this clonotype: It may be a read error: a sequence one base away is much more abundant. The rearrangement links TRBV5-1 to TRBJ2-5; D remains unclear. From germline, CDR1 is SGHRS and CDR2 YFSETQ. The V gene lost 8 bases and the J gene lost 5 bases, with 16 bases spanning the gap. The CDR3 is made up of 13 amino acids. The CDR3 protein is CASQQTVFETQYF. In nucleotides, the CDR3 is TGCGCCAGTCAGCAGACCGTATTCGAGACCCAGTACTTC.

This clonotype was found once. No conserved phenylalanine or tryptophan is present at the end of the CDR3, so a read error is the likely explanation. The DNA is left out, because the CDR3 cannot be placed on it with certainty; the CDR3 is given as TCRdb lists it. J is TRBJ1-2 and V is TRBV14; TRBD1, as called in the table, went unchecked against the DNA. The CDR3 is 13 amino acids in total, end residues counted. Germline lookup yields CDR1 SGHDN and CDR2 FVKESK. The CDR3 loop reads CASSHQGALGYAS.

About this clonotype: With a much larger clone just one base away, this may be a read error. V is TRBV7-2 and J is TRBJ1-2; D unclear. V dropped 9 bases and J dropped 4 bases, with 21 bases sitting between them. Looked up from germline, CDR1 is SGHTA and CDR2 is FQGNSA. The length of the CDR3 is 15 residues. CDR3 loop: CARSPRTQRIYGYTF. The CDR3 DNA follows: TGTGCCAGGAGCCCCCGGACCCAAAGAATCTATGGCTACACCTTC.

On this clonotype itself: The limits of the CDR3 on the DNA are not certain, so only TCRdb's listed CDR3 is given. The rearrangement uses TRBV14 and TRBJ1-1. The CDR3 spans 15 residues, counting both ends. The germline CDR1 and CDR2 sequences are SGHDN and FVKESK. CDR3 sequence reads: CASSQPFGAGTEDFF.

The sample holds one count of this clonotype. The V call is TRBV20-1, the J call TRBJ1-6, with D tentatively TRBD1 (6 bases). V shed 4 bases and J shed 7 bases, with 17 bases lying between them. Germline lookup yields CDR1 DFQATT and CDR2 SNEGSKA (reference sequence). CDR3 size: 15 residues. The CDR3 reads CSAKEGGSGNSPLHF. DNA of the CDR3: TGCAGTGCTAAAGAAGGGGGGTCGGGGAATTCACCCCTCCACTTT.

Concerning this clonotype: A clone one base away is much larger, so this may be a read error. The chain joins TRBV29-1 to TRBJ2-2; 9 positions match TRBD1. The CDR3 runs to 13 residues. CDR1 is SQVTM and CDR2 is ANQGSEA in the germline V gene. The V gene end was trimmed by 8 bases and the J gene end by 7 bases; junction bases not matched to a gene: 8. The CDR3 is CSLRDRANGELFF. In DNA form, the CDR3 reads TGCAGCTTACGGGACAGGGCCAACGGGGAGCTGTTTTTT.

This chain uses TRBV28 with TRBJ1-2, with 9 bases fitting TRBD1. Per germline, CDR1 MDHEN and CDR2 SYDVKM. The length of the CDR3 is 12 residues. V was clipped by 5 bases and J by 6 bases; unmatched bases: 1. CDR3 DNA sequence: TGTGCCAGCAGTGGGGACAGGGATGGCTACACCTTC. As protein: CASSGDRDGYTF.

The chain couples TRBV7-9 to TRBJ1-5; D gene uncertain. CDR1 is SEHNR, CDR2 FQNEAQ, per germline (reference sequence). V was shortened by 5 bases and J by 6 bases, with 17 bases between the two germline ends. CDR3 length: 15 residues. CDR3 region: CASSPLEGLSQPQHF. The CDR3 DNA reads as TGTGCCAGCAGCCCCCTCGAGGGTTTGTCTCAGCCCCAGCATTTT.

This clonotype was counted at least ten times. The chain uses TRBV6-1 and TRBJ2-1; TRBD1 aligns across 7 bases. The CDR3 has 13 residues. The junction had 2 bases not matched to a gene; V was cut back by 1 base and J by 8 bases. The germline CDR1 and CDR2 sequences are MNHNS and SASEGT. The DNA of the CDR3 is TGTGCCAGCAGTGAAGACAGGGGCGATGAGCAGTTCTTC. Its protein is CASSEDRGDEQFF.

For this clonotype: One junction end disagrees with the germline gene, perhaps due to a read error. The chain recombines TRBV27 with TRBJ2-5; D might be TRBD2 (5 bases). Germline CDR1 MNHEY, CDR2 SMNVEV (reference sequence). The CDR3 runs to 11 residues. Here the CDR3 DNA reads TGTGCTAGCAGCTGGGGAGAGACCCAGTGCTTC. It translates to CASSWGETQCF.

This clonotype was seen ten or more times. This chain's CDR3 is CASSAGTGGPRSDTQYF. CDR3 nucleotide sequence: TGTGCCAGCAGTGCTGGAACGGGGGGGCCCCGTTCAGATACGCAGTATTTT. This chain links TRBV6-2 or TRBV6-3 with TRBJ2-3; 8 positions agree with TRBD2. V was pared by 5 bases and J by 4 bases, with 14 bases of the junction left unmatched. There are 17 residues in the CDR3. CDR1 MNHEY and CDR2 SVGEGT come from the germline V gene.

This clonotype was picked up one time. A junction boundary mismatches the germline segment, possibly from a read error. The CDR3: CASAEIAGVTGELFF. The CDR3 DNA is TGCGCCAGCGCCGAAATTGCGGGGGTCACCGGGGAGCTGTTTTTT. V gene TRBV6-5 combines with J gene TRBJ2-2, with 7 bases identical to TRBD2. Per germline, CDR1 MNHEY and CDR2 SVGAGI. This CDR3 is 15 amino acids long.

This clonotype has a count of ten or more. The V call is TRBV3-1, the J call TRBJ2-1; perhaps TRBD1 as D (5 bases). The CDR3 has 15 residues. V was trimmed by 1 base and J by 0 bases, leaving 7 bases between them. Looked up from germline, CDR1 is LGHDT and CDR2 is YNNKEL (reference sequence). The CDR3 protein is CASSQGQGSYNEQFF. DNA for the CDR3: TGTGCCAGCAGCCAAGGGCAGGGCTCCTACAATGAGCAGTTCTTC.

A single count supports this clonotype. CDR3: CSAAVGLVGFEQYF. The CDR3 DNA reads as TGCAGTGCTGCCGTGGGACTAGTGGGGTTCGAGCAGTACTTC. The V call is TRBV20-1, the J call TRBJ2-7; TRBD2 matches 8 bases. Germline V gene data show CDR1 as DFQATT and CDR2 as SNEGSKA (reference sequence). Trimming cost V 5 bases and J 6 bases; bases outside gene matches: 12. There are 14 residues in the CDR3.

At least ten counts were recorded for this clonotype. The chain is built from TRBV14 and TRBJ2-3; perhaps TRBD1 as D (6 bases). The CDR3 covers 12 residues. The V gene lost 1 base and the J gene lost 12 bases, with 11 bases spanning the gap. From germline, CDR1 is SGHDN and CDR2 FVKESK. The CDR3 DNA follows: TGTGCCAGCAGCCAAGCACAGGGCGAACAGTATTTT. Its protein is CASSQAQGEQYF.

Worth noting for this clonotype: One base away lies a much larger clone, so this may be a sequencing read error. CDR3 DNA sequence: TGTGCCAGCAGCTTCTCTGGGGGGGAGAAGACCCAGTACTTC. This encodes CASSFSGGEKTQYF. The V and J genes are TRBV5-6 and TRBJ2-5, with 7 bases lining up with TRBD2. The V gene end was trimmed by 2 bases and the J gene end by 6 bases; junction bases not matched to a gene: 7. Per the germline V gene, CDR1 is SGHDT and CDR2 is YYEEEE. CDR3 length: 14 residues. The full variable domain, with the rest looked up from reference TRBV5-6 and TRBJ2-5, is DAGVTQSPTHLIKTRGQQVTLRCSPKSGHDTVSWYQQALGQGPQFIFQYYEEEERQRGNFPDRFSGHQFPNYSSELNVNALLLGDSALYLCASSFSGGEKTQYFGPGTRLLVL.

About this clonotype itself: One end of the junction varies from germline; a read error may be responsible. V gene TRBV15 combines with J gene TRBJ2-1; D perhaps matches TRBD1 (5 bases). Germline V gene lookup returns CDR1 LNHNV and CDR2 YYDKDF (reference sequence). The CDR3 covers 16 residues. The CDR3 coding sequence is TGTGCTACCAGCTCCGCTCGGACAAGCTCCTACAATGAGCAGTTCTTC. Translating gives CATSSARTSSYNEQFF.

At least ten counts were recorded for this clonotype. The rearrangement uses TRBV15 and TRBJ2-7; no definite D call. CDR3 size: 15 residues. The germline gives CDR1 LNHNV, CDR2 YYDKDF (reference sequence). Trimming stripped 0 bases from V and 1 base from J, with 10 bases between. The CDR3 sequence is CATSRDSGASYEQYF. The CDR3 coding sequence is TGTGCCACCAGCAGAGATTCTGGTGCTTCCTACGAGCAGTACTTC. Drawing the rest from reference TRBV15 and TRBJ2-7, the complete variable domain is DAMVIQNPRYQVTQFGKPVTLSCSQTLNHNVMYWYQQKSSQAPKLLFHYYDKDFNNEADTPDNFQSRRPNTSFCFLDIRSPGLGDTAMYLCATSRDSGASYEQYFGPGTRLTVT.

The chain couples TRBV5-1 to TRBJ2-5, with 9 bases matching TRBD1. CDR1 and CDR2 (germline): SGHRS, YFSETQ. The CDR3 has 15 amino acids. Trimming at V came to 4 bases and at J to 7 bases, leaving 11 bases not matched to a gene. The CDR3 nucleotides read TGCGCCAGCAGCCTGGGACAGGGATGTGCGTGGACCCAGTACTTC. Its protein product is CASSLGQGCAWTQYF.

This clonotype was detected once. Germline is not matched at one junction end, which may reflect a read error. The chain uses TRBV5-1 and TRBJ1-5; D remains ambiguous. CDR1 is SGHRS and CDR2 is YFSETQ in the germline V gene. This CDR3 has 14 amino acids. The CDR3: CAGSLDGDNHPQHF. The CDR3 nucleotides read TGCGCCGGCAGCTTGGACGGCGACAATCATCCCCAGCATTTT.

This clonotype was detected ten times or more. The chain couples TRBV27 to TRBJ1-1; TRBD1 is a possible D gene (6 bases). V shed 5 bases and J shed 0 bases, with 13 bases lying between them. This CDR3 is 15 amino acids long. CDR1 and CDR2 (germline): MNHEY, SMNVEV (reference sequence). The CDR3: CASSPTWDMNTEAFF. The CDR3 bases are TGTGCCAGCAGTCCTACTTGGGACATGAACACTGAAGCTTTCTTT.

This clonotype was seen at least ten times. The chain carries TRBV7-9 and TRBJ2-3, with 7 bases identical to TRBD2. CDR1 and CDR2 (germline): SEHNR, FQNEAQ (reference sequence). CDR3 length: 15 amino acids. Unmatched junction bases numbered 9, after V lost 4 bases and J lost 5 bases. The CDR3 DNA is TGTGCCAGCAGCTCTTTAAGGGCGGGGGAAGATACGCAGTATTTT. Translated: CASSSLRAGEDTQYF.

Regarding this clonotype: This may arise from a read error, as a much more abundant clone is one base away. Without the conserved terminal phenylalanine or tryptophan, this CDR3 likely stems from a read error. V gene TRBV4-1 combines with J gene TRBJ1-1; maybe TRBD1 (6 bases). The germline V gene encodes CDR1 MGHRA and CDR2 YSYEKL. CDR3 length: 16 amino acids. The V and J ends lost 5 bases and 6 bases respectively, with 22 bases between them. The CDR3: CASSLGGGRGQPEAFS. Written as DNA, the CDR3 is TGCGCCAGCAGCTTGGGCGGGGGCAGGGGCCAACCTGAAGCTTTCTCT.

The sample holds many counts of this clonotype. This rearrangement joins TRBV7-9 to TRBJ1-2; D remains ambiguous. CDR3 length equals 12 residues. Trimming took off 6 bases at V and 8 bases at J, with 13 bases between the two ends. In germline, CDR1 is SEHNR, CDR2 FQNEAQ (reference sequence). The CDR3 nucleotides are TGTGCCAGCAGTCATTCCCTAAAAGGCTACACCTTC. Translating it yields CASSHSLKGYTF.

The sample holds many counts of this clonotype. The rearrangement uses TRBV20-1 and TRBJ2-2, with D perhaps TRBD2 (6 bases). Trimming left V 6 bases short and J 4 bases short, with 18 bases between. Germline V CDR1 and CDR2: DFQATT, SNEGSKA (reference sequence). The CDR3 sequence is 15 residues long. The CDR3 DNA reads TGCAGTGCCGCAAAGGCGGGACTCCGCACCGGGGAGCTGTTTTTT. It yields the protein CSAAKAGLRTGELFF.

This clonotype appeared many times. This chain links TRBV20-1 with TRBJ2-7; 8 bases are a match to TRBD1. Germline V gene lookup returns CDR1 DFQATT and CDR2 SNEGSKA (reference sequence). The CDR3 contains 14 residues. V was pared by 3 bases and J by 4 bases, with 8 bases of the junction left unmatched. CDR3 in amino acids: CSARVADRDYEQYF. CDR3 DNA sequence: TGCAGTGCTAGGGTTGCGGACAGGGATTACGAGCAGTACTTC.

This clonotype was seen repeatedly, ten times or more. This chain links TRBV27 with TRBJ2-1, with 7 bases identical to TRBD2. The CDR3 extends over 14 amino acids. The ends lost 5 bases at V and 10 bases at J; junction bases unmatched: 11. Germline V gene sequence: CDR1 MNHEY, CDR2 SMNVEV (reference sequence). The CDR3 coding sequence is TGTGCCAGCAGTCCAGCGAGACTAGCTCAGGAGCAGTTCTTC. Its translation: CASSPARLAQEQFF.

With respect to this clonotype: This may be a read error, as it is one base from a much larger clone. The V and J genes are TRBV2 and TRBJ2-2, with 8 bases identical to TRBD2. The CDR3 has 14 amino acids. Trimming took 6 bases from V and 7 from J; bases not matched to a gene: 7. The germline V gene has CDR1 SNHLY and CDR2 FYNNEI. CDR3 residues: CASRATSAGGELFF. CDR3 DNA: TGTGCCAGCAGGGCGACTAGCGCAGGCGGGGAGCTGTTTTTT.

Regarding this clonotype: An end of the junction does not agree with germline; a read error may underlie this. This chain uses TRBV7-2 with TRBJ2-3, with D perhaps TRBD1 (5 bases). This CDR3 comprises 15 residues. CDR1 SGHTA and CDR2 FQGNSA come from the germline V gene. In nucleotides, the CDR3 is TGTGCCAGCAGCCCCCGACAGAGCGCAACAGATACACAGTATTTT. Its protein is CASSPRQSATDTQYF.